The clone carrying this T cell receptor beta chain was observed at least ten times. The antigen remains undetermined. The entry originates in a study of CD8 T cells in ankylosing spondylitis. 5'-RACE, quantitative and with molecular barcodes, yielded the TCR beta libraries. TCRdb re-called the 5' RACE reads through MiXCR, storing one row per CDR3 protein. Of roughly 130,000 distinct CDR3 sequences in the sample, around 15% were seen once. The V and J ends lost 3 bases and 3 bases respectively, with 12 bases between them. Germline V gene data show CDR1 as DFQATT and CDR2 as SNEGSKA (reference sequence). This CDR3 spans 14 amino acids. Regarding the study as a whole: Significant enrichment of disease-linked clones was reported in matched ankylosing spondylitis synovial fluid. Clones linked to disease, bearing a CD8+ phenotype, were relatively rare in peripheral blood.

This receptor was identified in a female donor with ankylosing spondylitis or in good health (not recorded which). This chain connects TRBV20-1 to TRBJ2-1; D ambiguous. The sequenced sample consisted of blood, either unsorted or a sorted T cell fraction (not recorded which). In nucleotides, the CDR3 is TGCAGTGCTAGGCTAGAAAGCGACTACAATGAGCAGTTCTTC. It translates to CSARLESDYNEQFF.